The clone carrying this T cell receptor beta chain has more than one count but fewer than ten. As yet, its antigen is unknown. A multiplex PCR was run with 60 Vbeta primers and 13 Jbeta primers. Clones were sequenced by immunoSEQ multiplex PCR, and TCRdb holds only the in-frame ones, with some missing. The profile shows some 200,000 clones, 77% of them singletons. These data originate in a study of cytomegalovirus exposure and HLA in healthy donors. Study information: Unique TCRs from HLA-typed donors, 75 million to 100 million of them, were held in an early data release.

Points from the study as a whole: Investigators reported some 150 TCR beta chains as tied to cytomegalovirus. There were a few CMV-associated chains whose specificity for CMV antigens was confirmed in vitro.

Germline CDR1 LNHNV, CDR2 YYDKDF (reference sequence). The CDR3 extends over 16 amino acids. This chain uses TRBV15 with TRBJ2-5; D gene ambiguous. The J call may be wrong; the DNA end is better matched by TRBJ2-7. Sequencing was done on a sample of PBMCs. The TCR comes from a woman in her sixties or seventies in good health and CMV-seropositive. CDR3 in amino acids: CATSVRGTGLKSEQYF. CDR3 bases: TGTGCCACCAGCGTGAGAGGTACCGGCCTCAAAAGCGAGCAGTACTTC.